The present entry profiles one TCR beta chain with its context. These data originate in a study of cytomegalovirus exposure and HLA in healthy donors. The CDR3 has 14 residues. The ends lost 7 bases at V and 5 bases at J; junction bases unmatched: 10. In germline, CDR1 is SNHLY, CDR2 FYNNEI. PCR primers comprised 60 Vbeta and 13 Jbeta primers. Only in-frame clones appear in the TCRdb table, and some are missing; sequencing was by immunoSEQ multiplex PCR. The repertoire holds about 160,000 clones, with around 68% as singletons. Sequenced input: PBMCs. The genes are TRBV2 and TRBJ1-1; 7 positions match TRBD1. This clonotype originated in a man aged 50 to 59 in good health and CMV-seronegative. The CDR3 region has the DNA TGTGCCAGCAACCGCCGACAGGGTCGGACTGAAGCTTTCTTT. It translates to CASNRRQGRTEAFF.